This T cell receptor beta chain is drawn from a study of T cell responses to AZD1222 COVID-19 vaccine. Study at large: Whether given at about 4 or about 12 weeks, second doses were pooled. Study-wide results and limits: Donor demographics were predominantly white British with a female majority; clonal diversity may be underestimated. Seropositive status at baseline applied to only a handful of AZD1222 recipients. Every sample of the repertoires postdated the peak T cell response.

Germline V gives CDR1 LGHDT, CDR2 YNNKEL (reference sequence). The CDR3 totals 19 residues. The ends were cut back, 1 base at V and 0 bases at J, with 20 bases in the middle. About this clone: Its target is not known.

TCRdb's copy holds only in-frame clones and misses some; the assay was immunoSEQ multiplex PCR. The table records about 150,000 clones, over 75% of them present only once. This chain joins TRBV3-1 (or the pseudogene TRBV3-2) and TRBJ2-3; a weak D match, TRBD1 (6 bases). Sequencing was performed on peripheral blood, taken on day 0 of AZD1222 vaccination. The sequence came from an adult in good health. CDR3 residues: CASSQGSRGPSHSTDTQYF. The CDR3 nucleotides are TGTGCCAGCAGCCAAGGGAGCAGGGGCCCCAGTCATAGCACAGATACGCAGTATTTT.